The rows below give T cell receptor beta chains drawn from one sample of a study of response to subunit inactivated influenza vaccine. TCRdb passed the RT-PCR reads through MiXCR, listing each CDR3 protein once. Of under 550,000 distinct CDR3 sequences listed, about 7.2% are singletons. Sequenced material: PBMCs from blood, taken roughly 24 months after vaccination. The receptor source for this set is a man aged 50 to 69 who received an inactivated influenza vaccine. Each CDR3 is given with its conserved first and last residue. A D gene is named only where the DNA matches it firmly. A clone size is listed for some rows: how often the clone was seen (once, few, many), or a class if it is expanded.

clone size: few; V gene: TRBV12-3/TRBV12-4; D gene: TRBD2; CDR3 length: 14; J gene: TRBJ2-1; CDR3 protein: CASSFERGDLEQFF; CDR3 DNA: TGTGCCAGCAGTTTTGAGCGGGGGGATCTTGAGCAGTTCTTC
clone size: few; V gene: TRBV10-2; D gene: -; CDR3 length: 13; J gene: TRBJ1-6; CDR3 protein: CASNGGGGSPLHF; CDR3 DNA: TGCGCCAGCAACGGGGGCGGAGGGTCACCCCTCCACTTT
clone size: few; V gene: TRBV5-1; D gene: TRBD1; CDR3 length: 16; J gene: TRBJ1-2; CDR3 protein: CASSLSKQGAPSGYTF; CDR3 DNA: TGCGCCAGCAGCTTATCCAAACAGGGGGCCCCAAGTGGCTACACCTTC
clone size: few; V gene: TRBV18; D gene: -; CDR3 length: 14; J gene: TRBJ2-3; CDR3 protein: CASSPLQSTDTQYF; CDR3 DNA: TGTGCCAGCTCACCACTGCAGAGCACAGATACGCAGTATTTT
clone size: -; V gene: TRBV12-3/TRBV12-4; D gene: -; CDR3 length: 14; J gene: TRBJ2-5; CDR3 protein: CASSFLRVVETQYF; CDR3 DNA: TGTGCCAGCAGTTTTTTAAGGGTTGTAGAGACCCAGTACTTC
clone size: few; V gene: TRBV7-9; D gene: -; CDR3 length: 16; J gene: TRBJ2-2; CDR3 protein: CASSFTSRGDTGELFF; CDR3 DNA: TGTGCCAGCAGCTTCACTAGCCGAGGCGACACCGGGGAGCTGTTTTTT
clone size: many; V gene: TRBV7-2; D gene: TRBD2; CDR3 length: 15; J gene: TRBJ2-1; CDR3 protein: CASSRAGGMGYEQFF; CDR3 DNA: TGTGCCAGCAGCCGAGCGGGAGGTATGGGATATGAGCAGTTCTTC
clone size: few; V gene: TRBV5-1; D gene: TRBD1; CDR3 length: 14; J gene: TRBJ2-7; CDR3 protein: CASSLQGGPYEQYF; CDR3 DNA: TGCGCCAGCAGCTTACAGGGGGGCCCCTACGAGCAGTACTTC
clone size: many; V gene: TRBV7-2; D gene: -; CDR3 length: 14; J gene: TRBJ2-5; CDR3 protein: CASSLEAGRETQYF; CDR3 DNA: TGCGCCAGCAGCTTGGAAGCAGGGCGGGAGACCCAGTACTTC
clone size: few; V gene: TRBV7-3; D gene: TRBD2; CDR3 length: 15; J gene: TRBJ2-7; CDR3 protein: CASSLSSGGVYEQYF; CDR3 DNA: TGTGCCAGCAGCTTAAGTAGCGGGGGAGTCTACGAGCAGTACTTC
clone size: -; V gene: TRBV12-3/TRBV12-4; D gene: -; CDR3 length: 15; J gene: TRBJ1-5; CDR3 protein: CASSLSPNGAQPQHF; CDR3 DNA: TGTGCCAGCAGTTTAAGTCCCAACGGGGCTCAGCCCCAGCATTTT
clone size: few; V gene: TRBV3-1; D gene: TRBD1; CDR3 length: 14; J gene: TRBJ1-2; CDR3 protein: CASSQGQGRYGYTF; CDR3 DNA: TGTGCCAGCAGCCAAGGACAGGGACGGTATGGCTACACCTTC
clone size: -; V gene: TRBV12-3/TRBV12-4; D gene: -; CDR3 length: 13; J gene: TRBJ2-7; CDR3 protein: CATKESGPNEQYF; CDR3 DNA: TGTGCCACGAAAGAATCGGGGCCGAACGAGCAGTACTTC
clone size: -; V gene: TRBV11-1; D gene: TRBD1; CDR3 length: 16; J gene: TRBJ1-1; CDR3 protein: CASSRVTRGPGTEAFF; CDR3 DNA: TGTGCCAGCAGCCGAGTTACCAGGGGGCCCGGCACTGAAGCTTTCTTT
clone size: -; V gene: TRBV29-1; D gene: -; CDR3 length: 14; J gene: TRBJ1-6; CDR3 protein: CSVGTGQGNSPLHF; CDR3 DNA: TGCAGCGTTGGAACGGGGCAGGGGAATTCACCCCTCCACTTT
clone size: -; V gene: TRBV20-1; D gene: -; CDR3 length: 18; J gene: TRBJ2-1; CDR3 protein: CSARLLPRWAEESNEQFF; CDR3 DNA: TGCAGTGCTAGACTACTCCCGCGATGGGCCGAGGAGAGCAATGAGCAGTTCTTC
clone size: many; V gene: TRBV4-3; D gene: TRBD2; CDR3 length: 16; J gene: TRBJ2-1; CDR3 protein: CASSQDSGGRTNEQFF; CDR3 DNA: TGCGCCAGCAGCCAAGATTCGGGCGGGAGAACGAATGAGCAGTTCTTC
clone size: many; V gene: TRBV5-1; D gene: TRBD1; CDR3 length: 14; J gene: TRBJ1-3; CDR3 protein: CASSPDRGLNTIYF; CDR3 DNA: TGCGCCAGCAGCCCGGACAGGGGTTTAAACACCATATATTTT
clone size: -; V gene: TRBV6-5; D gene: -; CDR3 length: 15; J gene: TRBJ2-7; CDR3 protein: CASSYSGGSGYEQYF; CDR3 DNA: TGTGCCAGCAGTTACTCCGGGGGATCGGGGTACGAGCAGTACTTC
clone size: many; V gene: TRBV13; D gene: TRBD2; CDR3 length: 16; J gene: TRBJ2-7; CDR3 protein: CASSLRLAGVVYEQYF; CDR3 DNA: TGTGCCAGCAGCCTGCGACTAGCGGGAGTCGTCTACGAGCAGTACTTC
clone size: once; V gene: TRBV5-5; D gene: -; CDR3 length: 14; J gene: TRBJ2-3; CDR3 protein: CASRSGALGDTQYF; CDR3 DNA: TGTGCCAGCAGATCTGGGGCCCTCGGAGATACGCAGTATTTT
clone size: -; V gene: TRBV4-3; D gene: -; CDR3 length: 17; J gene: TRBJ2-1; CDR3 protein: CASSQDRGQGPYNEQFF; CDR3 DNA: TGCGCCAGCAGCCAAGATCGTGGGCAGGGACCTTACAATGAGCAGTTCTTC
clone size: many; V gene: TRBV24-1; D gene: -; CDR3 length: 16; J gene: TRBJ2-3; CDR3 protein: CATSDSGPAGVDTQYF; CDR3 DNA: TGTGCCACCAGTGATTCCGGCCCAGCCGGAGTAGATACGCAGTATTTT
clone size: few; V gene: TRBV9; D gene: TRBD1; CDR3 length: 15; J gene: TRBJ2-7; CDR3 protein: CASSVAGTGGFEQYF; CDR3 DNA: TGTGCCAGCAGCGTAGCTGGGACAGGGGGCTTCGAGCAGTACTTC
clone size: few; V gene: TRBV20-1; D gene: -; CDR3 length: 17; J gene: TRBJ2-3; CDR3 protein: CSAQGPRSYASLDTQYF; CDR3 DNA: TGCAGTGCCCAAGGACCTCGTAGCTACGCCTCATTAGATACGCAGTATTTT
clone size: few; V gene: TRBV20-1; D gene: TRBD2; CDR3 length: 15; J gene: TRBJ2-1; CDR3 protein: CSARDSGGSYNEQFF; CDR3 DNA: TGCAGTGCTAGAGATAGCGGGGGGAGCTACAATGAGCAGTTCTTC
clone size: -; V gene: TRBV7-9; D gene: -; CDR3 length: 13; J gene: TRBJ1-2; CDR3 protein: CASSRESEGGYTF; CDR3 DNA: TGTGCCAGCAGCCGTGAGTCAGAGGGCGGCTACACCTTC
clone size: -; V gene: TRBV5-6; D gene: TRBD1; CDR3 length: 15; J gene: TRBJ2-6; CDR3 protein: CASGLTGSGANVLTF; CDR3 DNA: TGTGCCAGCGGCTTGACAGGGTCTGGGGCCAACGTCCTGACTTTC
clone size: many; V gene: TRBV20-1; D gene: TRBD1; CDR3 length: 15; J gene: TRBJ1-4; CDR3 protein: CSASGQGTGDEKLFF; CDR3 DNA: TGCAGTGCTTCGGGACAGGGAACGGGAGATGAAAAACTGTTTTTT
clone size: few; V gene: TRBV7-2; D gene: -; CDR3 length: 15; J gene: TRBJ2-2; CDR3 protein: CASSLMGDPTGELFF; CDR3 DNA: TGTGCCAGCAGCTTAATGGGGGATCCCACCGGGGAGCTGTTTTTT
clone size: few; V gene: TRBV18; D gene: -; CDR3 length: 14; J gene: TRBJ2-1; CDR3 protein: CASSLTQTGNEQFF; CDR3 DNA: TGTGCCAGCTCACTCACCCAGACAGGCAATGAGCAGTTCTTC
clone size: many; V gene: TRBV9; D gene: TRBD2; CDR3 length: 15; J gene: TRBJ2-1; CDR3 protein: CASSVVAGGYNEQFF; CDR3 DNA: TGTGCCAGCAGCGTAGTTGCGGGGGGCTACAATGAGCAGTTCTTC